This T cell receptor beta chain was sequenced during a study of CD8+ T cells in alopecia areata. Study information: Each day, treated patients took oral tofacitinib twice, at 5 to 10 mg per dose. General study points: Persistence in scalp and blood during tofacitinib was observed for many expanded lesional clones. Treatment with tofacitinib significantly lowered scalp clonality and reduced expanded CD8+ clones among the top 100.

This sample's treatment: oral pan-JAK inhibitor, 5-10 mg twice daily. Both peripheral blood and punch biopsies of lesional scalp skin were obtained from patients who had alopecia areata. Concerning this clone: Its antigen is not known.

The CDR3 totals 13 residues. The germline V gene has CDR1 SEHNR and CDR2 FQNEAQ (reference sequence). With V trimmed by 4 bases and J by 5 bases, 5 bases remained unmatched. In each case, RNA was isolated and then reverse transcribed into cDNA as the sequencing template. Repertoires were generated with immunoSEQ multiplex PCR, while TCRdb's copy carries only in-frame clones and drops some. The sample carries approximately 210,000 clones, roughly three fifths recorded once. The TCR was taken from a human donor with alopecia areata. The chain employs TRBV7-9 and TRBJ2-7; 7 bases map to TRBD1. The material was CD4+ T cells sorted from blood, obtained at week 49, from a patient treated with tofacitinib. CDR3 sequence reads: CASSYRQGNEQYF. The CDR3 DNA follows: TGTGCCAGCAGCTACCGACAGGGCAACGAGCAGTACTTC. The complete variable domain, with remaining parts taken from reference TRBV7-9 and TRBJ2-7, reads DTGVSQNPRHKITKRGQNVTFRCDPISEHNRLYWYRQTLGQGPEFLTYFQNEAQLEKSRLLSDRFSAERPKGSFSTLEIQRTEQGDSAMYLCASSYRQGNEQYFGPGTRLTVT.